A single sample is the source of the 15 T cell receptor beta chains below, sequenced in a study of radiotherapy plus CTLA-4 blockade in lung cancer. Clones were sequenced by immunoSEQ multiplex PCR, and TCRdb holds only the in-frame ones, with some missing. The top ten hold 0.79% of the sample, which has fewer than 100,000 clones, about 84% seen once. Sequenced material: peripheral blood, taken from a patient treated with radiotherapy plus ipilimumab. The receptor set was obtained from a human donor with non-small cell lung cancer who had stable disease on radiotherapy plus ipilimumab.

This chain connects TRBV6-4 to TRBJ2-5; 9 bases are shared with TRBD2. J lost 4 bases, V lost 6 bases, and 3 bases had no gene match. Germline CDR1 and CDR2: MRHNA and SNTAGT. The CDR3 spans 13 residues. CDR3 residues: CASSQLAGETQYF. The CDR3 coding sequence is TGTGCCAGCAGCCAACTAGCGGGAGAGACCCAGTACTTC.

Regarding this clone: This specimen includes other DNA sequences encoding the same CDR3. The chain is built from TRBV5-1 and TRBJ2-7; D gene ambiguous. Germline V CDR1 and CDR2: SGHRS, YFSETQ. The V end was cut by 3 bases, the J end by 2 bases, with 3 bases between. This CDR3 region has 11 residues. The CDR3 DNA is TGCGCCAGCAGCTCCGCCTACGAGCAGTACTTC. This codes for CASSSAYEQYF.

V usage is TRBV2 and J usage is TRBJ2-1, with D maybe TRBD2 (8 bases). CDR3 length: 15 amino acids. Between the trimmed V and J ends, which lost 8 bases and 3 bases, there was a span of 17 bases. Germline values: CDR1 SNHLY, CDR2 FYNNEI. The CDR3 DNA is TGTGCCAGCCGCCGGGAGGGGGCGGGCTACAATGAGCAGTTCTTC. Amino acid sequence: CASRREGAGYNEQFF.

The chain has TRBV28 and TRBJ2-7, with 9 bases matching TRBD2. CDR1 and CDR2 (germline): MDHEN, SYDVKM. After removal of 8 bases from V and 7 bases from J, the junction contained 6 bases not matched to a gene. The CDR3 contains 12 residues. Here the CDR3 DNA reads TGTGCCAGCCAGGCTAGCGGGATGGAGCAGTACTTC. Translated, it gives CASQASGMEQYF.

The gene calls are TRBV28 and TRBJ2-5; perhaps TRBD1 as D (6 bases). The V gene lost 6 bases and the J gene lost 4 bases, with 15 bases spanning the gap. CDR1 and CDR2 from the germline V gene are MDHEN and SYDVKM. CDR3 length equals 14 residues. CDR3 coding DNA: TGTGCCAGCAGCCCCAGGGGTTTTCGAGAGACCCAGTACTTC. Protein sequence: CASSPRGFRETQYF.

This clone was found once. The CDR3 region has the DNA TGTGCCAGCTCACCACTTTCCGGACAGGGCCTCGAGCAGTACTTC. Translated: CASSPLSGQGLEQYF. V usage is TRBV18 and J usage is TRBJ2-7; 8 positions match TRBD1. The ends lost 1 base at V and 6 bases at J; junction bases unmatched: 8. The germline V gene encodes CDR1 KGHSH and CDR2 LQKENI. CDR3 length: 15 amino acids.

This chain links TRBV28 with TRBJ1-1; no clear D gene. The CDR3 sequence is 14 residues long. Germline V CDR1 and CDR2: MDHEN, SYDVKM. V was cut by 5 bases and J by 10 bases, with 20 bases left in between. For the CDR3, the DNA is TGTGCCAGCAGTGTGACTAGGCTTTACAGCGGAGCTTTCTTT. Protein: CASSVTRLYSGAFF.

The V call is TRBV18, the J call TRBJ2-1; the match to TRBD1 covers 7 bases. This CDR3 spans 13 amino acids. In germline, CDR1 is KGHSH, CDR2 LQKENI. Unmatched junction bases numbered 3, after V lost 6 bases and J lost 4 bases. CDR3 DNA sequence: TGTGCCAGCTCCCTGACAGGGTACAATGAGCAGTTCTTC. Its translation is CASSLTGYNEQFF.

The rearrangement uses TRBV9 and TRBJ2-5, with 7 positions matching TRBD2. Germline V gives CDR1 SGDLS, CDR2 YYNGEE. The CDR3 consists of 16 residues. The junction had 13 bases not matched to a gene; V was cut back by 4 bases and J by 4 bases. CDR3 in amino acids: CASSFTEGRVGETQYF. The DNA of the CDR3 is TGTGCCAGCAGCTTTACCGAGGGGAGGGTGGGAGAGACCCAGTACTTC.

The rearrangement uses TRBV9 and TRBJ2-2; 7 bases are shared with TRBD2. V shed 2 bases and J 11 bases; nucleotides not matched to a gene: 6. Germline V gene sequence: CDR1 SGDLS, CDR2 YYNGEE. CDR3 length: 13 amino acids. CDR3 region: CASSVLSGGELFF. CDR3 nucleotides: TGTGCCAGCAGCGTCCTCTCGGGGGGAGAGCTGTTTTTT.

This chain uses TRBV7-9 with TRBJ1-4; 7 bases line up with TRBD1. The V segment lost 1 base and the J segment 8 bases; nucleotides outside the gene matches: 4. Germline CDR1 and CDR2: SEHNR and FQNEAQ (reference sequence). The CDR3 is 14 residues long. The CDR3 nucleotides are TGTGCCAGCAGCTTAGGACAGGGAGGCGAAAAACTGTTTTTT. Translation gives CASSLGQGGEKLFF. Full variable domain (rest looked up from reference TRBV7-9 and TRBJ1-4): DTGVSQNPRHKITKRGQNVTFRCDPISEHNRLYWYRQTLGQGPEFLTYFQNEAQLEKSRLLSDRFSAERPKGSFSTLEIQRTEQGDSAMYLCASSLGQGGEKLFFGSGTQLSVL.

This clone was detected only once. Here the CDR3 DNA reads TGTGCCTGGAAATTCGGGACAGGGGTCTCCTATGGCTACACCTTC. This sequence encodes CAWKFGTGVSYGYTF. The rearrangement links TRBV30 to TRBJ1-2; 10 bases match TRBD1. Unmatched junction bases numbered 9, after V lost 4 bases and J lost 4 bases. This CDR3 region has 15 residues. Germline CDR1 is GTSNPN and CDR2 is SVGIG (reference sequence).

The V gene is TRBV6-1, the J gene TRBJ2-7, with D tentatively TRBD1 (6 bases). CDR1 MNHNS and CDR2 SASEGT come from the germline V gene. This CDR3 region has 16 residues. V lost 0 bases and J 5 bases, leaving 17 bases between the germline ends. DNA for the CDR3: TGTGCCAGCAGTGAAGCGCTCGTCAGGGGTGTGGACGAGCAGTACTTC. Its translation: CASSEALVRGVDEQYF.

The rearrangement uses TRBV29-1 and TRBJ2-1; D is perhaps TRBD1 (6 bases). Germline values: CDR1 SQVTM, CDR2 ANQGSEA. V lost 2 bases and J lost 8, with 10 bases in between. This CDR3 has 12 amino acids. The CDR3 is CSVEQGSDEQFF. In DNA form, the CDR3 reads TGCAGCGTTGAACAGGGGTCGGATGAGCAGTTCTTC.

The V and J genes are TRBV6-1 and TRBJ2-1; D might be TRBD2 (5 bases). Trimming stripped 2 bases from V and 7 bases from J, with 18 bases between. The CDR3 runs 16 residues. Germline CDR1 MNHNS, CDR2 SASEGT. CDR3 protein: CASSEWITRSGNEQFF. In DNA form, the CDR3 reads TGTGCCAGCAGTGAATGGATTACTAGATCGGGGAATGAGCAGTTCTTC.